In this sample, the clone carrying this TCR beta chain turned up a few times. As yet, its antigen is unknown. The data originate from a study of regulatory T cells in long-lasting Graves disease. This sample's time point: newly diagnosed GD, antithyroid drugs for less than 3 months. PBMC RNA served as the TCR library source. The CDR3 is 13 residues long. In germline, CDR1 is MNHEY, CDR2 SVGEGT. Trimming removed 5 bases from V and 3 bases from J, with 11 bases in between. Study-wide findings and caveats: Persistent disease showed a preference for TRBV28, TRBJ1-2 and TRBJ2-5.

In building TCR beta libraries, iRepertoire HTBI primers were used together with Arm-PCR of CDR3 regions. One entry per CDR3 protein results from TCRdb running MiXCR on the multiplex PCR reads. Of about 610,000 distinct CDR3 sequences in the sample, about 16% were seen once. These data also formed part of another study, on T cells in Graves' hyperthyroidism and ophthalmopathy. In that study: Recently diagnosed hyperthyroidism of less than 2 months' duration affected patients aged 18 to 65. HTBI primers were used for first-round RT-PCR of the TCR CDR3.

The starting material was peripheral blood mononuclear cells (PBMCs), obtained at new diagnosis, from a patient treated with antithyroid drugs. This sequence joins TRBV6-2 or TRBV6-3 and TRBJ2-7, with D unclear. The sequence came from a man younger than 30 with Graves disease. The CDR3 DNA sequence: TGTGCCAGCAGTGGAGTAGAATTCTACGAGCAGTACTTC. Protein product: CASSGVEFYEQYF.